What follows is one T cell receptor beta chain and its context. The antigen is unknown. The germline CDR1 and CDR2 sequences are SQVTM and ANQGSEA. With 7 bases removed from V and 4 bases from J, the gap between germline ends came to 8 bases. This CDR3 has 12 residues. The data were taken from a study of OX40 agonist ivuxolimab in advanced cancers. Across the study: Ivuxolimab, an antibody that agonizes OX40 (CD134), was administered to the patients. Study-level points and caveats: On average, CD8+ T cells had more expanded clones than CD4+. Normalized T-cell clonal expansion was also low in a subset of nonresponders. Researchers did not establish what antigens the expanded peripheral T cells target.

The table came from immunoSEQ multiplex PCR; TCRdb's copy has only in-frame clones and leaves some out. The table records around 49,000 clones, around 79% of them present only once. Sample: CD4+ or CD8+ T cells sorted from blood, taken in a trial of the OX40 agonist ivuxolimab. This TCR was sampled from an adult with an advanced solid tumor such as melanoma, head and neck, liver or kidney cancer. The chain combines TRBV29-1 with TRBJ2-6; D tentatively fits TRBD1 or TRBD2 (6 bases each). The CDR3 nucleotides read TGCAGCGCGGGGGCCGGGGCCAACGTCCTGACTTTC. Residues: CSAGAGANVLTF. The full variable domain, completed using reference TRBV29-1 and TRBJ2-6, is SAVISQKPSRDICQRGTSLTIQCQVDSQVTMMFWYRQQPGQSLTLIATANQGSEATYESGFVIDKFPISRPNLTFSTLTVSNMSPEDSSIYLCSAGAGANVLTFGAGSRLTVL.